This T cell receptor (beta chain) was identified in a study of blood T cells in healthy people across ages. This clonotype appeared a few times. This CDR3 spans 15 amino acids. The germline V and J ends were trimmed by 7 bases and 2 bases, with 14 bases remaining between them. CDR1 and CDR2 from the germline V gene are LGHDT and YNNKEL (reference sequence). A sample-barcoded 5' primer and a J-beta primer mix were used in a second PCR of about 7 to 12 cycles. TCRdb recomputed calls from the 5' RACE reads with MiXCR, one row per CDR3 protein. This table has some 760,000 distinct CDR3 sequences, 20% to 30% appearing once. The sample was also reused in another study, on T cells of mothers and their children. That work contributes: Nine systemically healthy Caucasian donors: three mothers, six children. Reads obtained per mother exceeded 8.5 million TCR beta CDR3 reads, with several million obtained per child.

The receptor was derived from a boy aged 5 to 17 in good health. The gene calls are TRBV3-1 and TRBJ2-2; D may correspond to TRBD1 or TRBD2 (6 bases each). Material: blood. The CDR3 DNA follows: TGTGCCAGCACCTACAGGGACTCTAACACCGGGGAGCTGTTTTTT. Its protein is CASTYRDSNTGELFF.